The clone carrying this T cell receptor (beta chain) was seen a handful of times. Its matching antigen is unknown. This sample was taken from a study of T cells in Graves' hyperthyroidism and ophthalmopathy. This CDR3 has 17 amino acids. V was shortened by 0 bases and J by 1 base, with 15 bases between the two germline ends. Germline V gene sequence: CDR1 LNHDA, CDR2 SQIVND (reference sequence). Study outcomes and limitations: The blood repertoire included most of the expanded thyroid clonotypes above 0.001. The model predicted ophthalmopathy a median approximately seven months before onset.

Diagnoses were made from clinical symptoms, serum measures (thyroxine and TRAb), thyroid ultrasound and orbital computed tomography. Template material for amplifying TCR beta CDR3 regions consisted of RNA transcripts. First-round RT-PCR with HTBI primers amplified the TCR CDR3 region. In TCRdb, the multiplex PCR reads were re-called with MiXCR into one record per CDR3 protein. The sample has hundreds of thousands of distinct CDR3 sequences, over 35% seen once. This clonotype originated in a young man with Graves' hyperthyroidism. Sequenced input: blood. The chain uses TRBV19 and TRBJ2-5; D is unclear. The CDR3 nucleotides are TGTGCCAGTAGTATAGATGGCAAATGGGGAATCCAAGAGACCCAGTACTTC. Translating it yields CASSIDGKWGIQETQYF.